This T cell receptor (beta chain) was recovered during a study of a mutant IDH1 vaccine in newly diagnosed glioma. Profiling relied on immunoSEQ multiplex PCR, and the TCRdb table lists in-frame clones only, not all of them. The table shows tens of thousands of clones, with 70% to 90% occurring only once. CDR1 MGHDK and CDR2 SYGVNS come from the germline V gene. The V end lost 8 bases, the J end lost 0 bases, and 10 bases lay between the germline ends. This CDR3 comprises 13 residues. Documented time point: baseline, week 1 (first vaccination visit). This sample's treatment: pre-vaccination baseline after standard-of-care therapy.

The chain is built from TRBV25-1 and TRBJ1-2, with no clear D. Sample: PBMCs, taken from a glioma patient treated with radiotherapy, temozolomide or both. This receptor was identified in a man between 18 and 35 years old with glioma. CDR3 protein: CASQVSPNYGYTF. CDR3 nucleotide sequence: TGTGCCAGCCAGGTGTCTCCTAACTATGGCTACACCTTC.